Listed below are T cell receptor beta chains from one sample, sequenced in a study of cytomegalovirus exposure and HLA in healthy donors. Only in-frame clones appear in the TCRdb table, and some are missing; sequencing was by immunoSEQ multiplex PCR. Among more than 95,000 clones listed, over 70% were seen once. The sequencing sample was made of PBMCs. These receptors were collected from a man younger than 35 in good health and CMV-seropositive. The CDR3 runs from the conserved cysteine through the conserved F or W. Each record gives: clone size, V gene, J gene, D gene, CDR3 protein, CDR3 DNA. A D gene is named only where the DNA matches it firmly. Clone size is stated in some rows and not others, as once, few, many or a class when expanded.

.	TRBV30	TRBJ1-2	.	CAWSEVWRATNYGYTF	TGTGCCTGGAGTGAAGTGTGGAGGGCCACTAACTATGGCTACACCTTC
.	TRBV7-9	TRBJ2-5	TRBD2	CASSLAASGRSQETQYF	TGTGCCAGCAGCTTAGCCGCTAGCGGGAGGTCCCAAGAGACCCAGTACTTC
.	TRBV10-3	TRBJ1-5	TRBD1	CATARTGDREPQHF	TGTGCCACCGCGAGGACAGGGGATAGGGAGCCCCAGCATTTT
.	TRBV7-9	TRBJ2-7	TRBD1	CSSSFDKGQERGNEQYF	TGTTCCAGCAGCTTCGACAAAGGACAGGAGCGAGGGAACGAGCAGTACTTC
once	TRBV7-9	TRBJ1-1	.	CASSFSGNTEAFF	TGTGCCAGCAGCTTCTCAGGGAACACTGAAGCTTTCTTT
.	TRBV5-5	TRBJ1-4	.	CASSLRTGTIPGKLFF	TGTGCCAGCAGCTTGAGAACCGGGACAATCCCCGGAAAACTGTTTTTT
once	TRBV11-2	TRBJ1-1	.	CASSLRGMNTEAFF	TGTGCCAGCAGCTTACGGGGTATGAACACTGAAGCTTTCTTT
.	TRBV11-2	TRBJ1-3	.	CASSFVRARTGGTIYF	TGTGCCAGCAGCTTTGTGAGGGCCCGGACGGGGGGCACCATATATTTT
.	TRBV7-7	TRBJ1-1	.	CASSPRRSVYTEAFF	TGTGCCAGCAGCCCCCGGAGGTCAGTATACACTGAAGCTTTCTTT
few	TRBV6-5	TRBJ2-2	.	CASSSPRVPGELFF	TGTGCCAGCAGCTCTCCTCGGGTCCCCGGGGAGCTGTTTTTT
.	TRBV6-6	TRBJ2-2	TRBD2	CASSPTSGSFTGELFF	TGTGCCAGCAGTCCAACTAGCGGGAGTTTCACCGGGGAGCTGTTTTTT
.	TRBV19	TRBJ1-4	TRBD1	CASSTSSGGEGEKLFF	TGTGCCAGTAGTACCTCCTCAGGGGGCGAGGGTGAAAAACTGTTTTTT
.	TRBV5-1	TRBJ1-2	.	CASSLGGDYGYTF	TGCGCCAGCAGCTTGGGGGGCGACTATGGCTACACCTTC
few	TRBV6-5	TRBJ1-1	.	CASSLLANTEAFF	TGTGCCAGCAGTTTGTTGGCTAACACTGAAGCTTTCTTT
.	TRBV10-3	TRBJ2-4	TRBD2	CAISEYSGGENSGNIQYF	TGTGCCATCAGTGAATATAGCGGGGGGGAAAACAGCGGGAACATTCAGTACTTC
.	TRBV7-2	TRBJ2-5	.	CASSFRKHVGTGETQYF	TGTGCCAGCAGCTTTAGAAAGCATGTTGGAACAGGGGAGACCCAGTACTTC
.	TRBV6-5	TRBJ1-2	TRBD1	CASSSRTGEAYGYTF	TGTGCCAGCAGTTCCAGGACAGGGGAGGCCTATGGCTACACCTTC
.	TRBV18	TRBJ1-2	.	CASSRGLRAGEDGYTF	TGTGCCAGCTCACGGGGCCTCCGGGCCGGGGAGGACGGCTACACCTTC
.	TRBV15	TRBJ1-6	TRBD1	CATSRVAGTGTYNSPLHF	TGTGCCACCAGCAGAGTCGCTGGGACAGGGACCTATAATTCACCCCTCCACTTT
.	TRBV30	TRBJ2-1	.	CAWGDLGNEQFF	TGTGCCTGGGGAGACCTAGGCAATGAGCAGTTCTTC
.	TRBV30	TRBJ1-3	.	CAWSAFFGGSSGNTIYF	TGTGCCTGGAGTGCATTTTTTGGCGGGAGCTCTGGAAACACCATATATTTT
.	TRBV18	TRBJ1-2	TRBD1	CASSPTRQGQFYGYTF	TGTGCCAGCTCACCCACTAGACAGGGGCAATTCTATGGCTACACCTTC
once	TRBV18	TRBJ2-1	TRBD2	CASSHLAGEQFF	TGTGCCAGCTCACATCTAGCGGGTGAGCAGTTCTTC
.	TRBV7-2	TRBJ2-5	.	CASSLQGQETQYF	TGTGCCAGCAGCTTACAGGGTCAGGAGACCCAGTACTTC
.	TRBV14	TRBJ1-4	.	CASSRTAGGFNEKLFF	TGTGCCAGCAGCCGGACAGCCGGGGGGTTTAATGAAAAACTGTTTTTT
.	TRBV4-3	TRBJ2-3	TRBD1	CASSHEVTGQDTQYF	TGCGCCAGCAGCCACGAGGTGACAGGGCAAGATACGCAGTATTTT
.	TRBV29-1	TRBJ1-6	TRBD1	CSVSTGTGGVSPLHF	TGCAGCGTTTCGACCGGGACAGGGGGTGTCTCACCCCTCCACTTT
.	TRBV18	TRBJ2-7	.	CASSRDKAYEQYF	TGTGCCAGCTCACGGGACAAGGCCTACGAGCAGTACTTC
.	TRBV4-3	TRBJ2-6	TRBD2	CASSHQGLAGGTGANVLTF	TGCGCCAGCAGCCACCAGGGACTAGCGGGAGGTACTGGGGCCAACGTCCTGACTTTC
.	TRBV7-2	TRBJ1-5	.	CASSPDGVTDYSNQPQHF	TGTGCCAGCAGCCCCGATGGAGTCACCGATTATAGCAATCAGCCCCAGCATTTT
.	TRBV9	TRBJ1-1	.	CASSYRRGQTHTEAFF	TGTGCCAGCAGCTACCGGAGAGGACAGACACACACTGAAGCTTTCTTT
.	TRBV30	TRBJ2-1	.	CAWNSGVYNEQFF	TGTGCCTGGAACAGCGGAGTCTACAATGAGCAGTTCTTC
.	TRBV9	TRBJ1-2	.	CASSGNSGGYTF	TGTGCCAGCAGCGGAAATTCAGGGGGCTACACCTTC
.	TRBV21-1	TRBJ1-3	.	CASSKETGVGNTIYF	TGTGCCAGCAGCAAAGAGACGGGAGTCGGAAACACCATATATTTT
once	TRBV5-4	TRBJ2-5	.	CASSLAGLSQETQYF	TGTGCCAGCAGCTTGGCAGGGCTCAGTCAAGAGACCCAGTACTTC
.	TRBV27	TRBJ1-1	TRBD1	CASSRAGQGSEAFF	TGTGCCAGCAGTCGCGCGGGACAGGGCTCTGAAGCTTTCTTT
.	TRBV9	TRBJ2-6	.	CASSENRRSGGANVLTF	TGTGCCAGCAGCGAGAACAGGCGTTCGGGTGGGGCCAACGTCCTGACTTTC
.	TRBV7-8	TRBJ2-7	TRBD1	CASRRPGGHEQYF	TGTGCCAGCAGGCGACCAGGGGGCCACGAGCAGTACTTC
.	TRBV18	TRBJ2-1	.	CASSPPSGLSNEQFF	TGTGCCAGCTCACCACCATCTGGGCTATCAAATGAGCAGTTCTTC
.	TRBV13	TRBJ2-1	.	CASSGTPETSSYNEQFF	TGTGCCAGCAGCGGGACCCCAGAGACTAGCTCCTACAATGAGCAGTTCTTC